The 3 T cell receptor beta chains below all came from one sample that was sequenced in a study of PD-1 blockade in classical Hodgkin lymphoma. Measured with immunoSEQ multiplex PCR; TCRdb has only the in-frame clones, and not every one. This table has more than 45,000 clones, roughly 73% appearing once. No patient escaped relapse after autologous stem cell transplantation, and brentuximab vedotin exposure varied. The source was peripheral blood mononuclear cells (PBMCs), collected at baseline. These receptor sequences come from a human donor with classical Hodgkin lymphoma.

This chain uses TRBV27 with TRBJ2-7; D may be TRBD1 (6 bases). V lost 4 bases and J 1 base, leaving 14 bases between the germline ends. The CDR3 loop spans 15 amino acids. In germline, CDR1 is MNHEY, CDR2 SMNVEV (reference sequence). The CDR3 nucleotides read TGTGCCAGCAGTTCTGGGGACACTCTTTCCTACGAGCAGTACTTC. Amino acids: CASSSGDTLSYEQYF.

The CDR3 DNA reads TGTGCCAGCAGTTTATCCTGGAGGGACTACGAGCAGTACTTC. Its protein product is CASSLSWRDYEQYF. The chain couples TRBV27 to TRBJ2-7, with D possibly matching TRBD2 (6 bases). Germline CDR1 and CDR2: MNHEY and SMNVEV (reference sequence). V gave up 0 bases and J gave up 3 bases, with 9 bases separating them. The CDR3 loop spans 14 amino acids.

The rearrangement joins TRBV11-2 to TRBJ2-7; 9 nucleotides agree with TRBD1. The junction had 0 bases not matched to a gene; V was cut back by 1 base and J by 2 bases. The CDR3 loop spans 14 amino acids. The V gene's germline CDR1 is SGHAT and CDR2 FQNNGV. The CDR3 DNA follows: TGTGCCAGCAGCTTAGGGGACAGGGCCTACGAGCAGTACTTC. Its translation: CASSLGDRAYEQYF.